Given below is one T cell receptor (beta chain) in context. The assay was immunoSEQ multiplex PCR, and TCRdb's table has in-frame clones only and misses some. The data show 160,000 or so clones, roughly 80% seen once. The entry originates in a study of blood T cell repertoires in COVID-19. The CDR3 covers 12 residues. Trimming shortened V by 7 bases and J by 5 bases, and 11 bases separated the two germline ends. From germline, CDR1 is MNHEY and CDR2 SMNVEV (reference sequence). This TCR was sampled from a woman aged 55 to 70 who had recovered from COVID-19. Sequenced sample: PBMCs or T cells enriched from blood (not recorded which). The V call is TRBV27, the J call TRBJ1-1, with D tentatively TRBD1 (6 bases). DNA of the CDR3: TGTGCCAGCACCAGGGGAGGGACTGAAGCTTTCTTT. This gives the protein CASTRGGTEAFF.